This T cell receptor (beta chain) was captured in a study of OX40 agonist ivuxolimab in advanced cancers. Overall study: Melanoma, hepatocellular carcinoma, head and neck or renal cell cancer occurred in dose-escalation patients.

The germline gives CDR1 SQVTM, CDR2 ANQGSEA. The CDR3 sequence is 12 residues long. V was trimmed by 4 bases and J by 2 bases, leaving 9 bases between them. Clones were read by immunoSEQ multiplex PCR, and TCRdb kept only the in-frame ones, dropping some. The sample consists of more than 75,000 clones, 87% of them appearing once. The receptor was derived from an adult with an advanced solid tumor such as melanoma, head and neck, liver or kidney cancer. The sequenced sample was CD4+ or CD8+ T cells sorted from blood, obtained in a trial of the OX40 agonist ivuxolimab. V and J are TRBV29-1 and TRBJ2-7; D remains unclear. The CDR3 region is CSVGQAPYEQYF. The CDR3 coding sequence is TGCAGCGTTGGGCAGGCGCCCTACGAGCAGTACTTC.